This TCR beta chain was captured in a study of T cell responses to AZD1222 COVID-19 vaccine. Study-wide points: White British ancestry dominated among donors, who included more females, and clonal diversity was possibly underestimated.

Comment on this clone: Its antigen is unknown.

The CDR3 contains 14 residues. In germline, CDR1 is SGDLS, CDR2 YYNGEE. V was pared by 0 bases and J by 4 bases, with 7 bases between. The assay was immunoSEQ multiplex PCR, and TCRdb's table has in-frame clones only and misses some. Of 100,000 to 120,000 clones in the sample, about four fifths were seen once. Sequencing used peripheral blood, obtained on day 0 of AZD1222 vaccination. The sequence came from an adult in good health. The chain uses TRBV9 and TRBJ2-2; no firm D call. The CDR3 sequence is CASSVVSSTGELFF. The CDR3 DNA follows: TGTGCCAGCAGCGTAGTTAGCAGCACCGGGGAGCTGTTTTTT.